This is a list of T cell receptor beta chains from one sample in a study of blood T cell repertoires in COVID-19. The repertoire was sequenced with immunoSEQ multiplex PCR; TCRdb's copy has only in-frame clones and lacks some. Of approximately 61,000 clones listed, 88% are singletons. The specimen sequenced was peripheral blood. The receptors here all came from a woman aged 80 or over with active COVID-19. Both conserved end residues are trimmed from each CDR3.

TRBV6-5,TRBJ1-2,ASSYSGDRDYGYT
TRBV7-3,TRBJ2-7,ASGTVLGEQY
TRBV6-1,TRBJ2-7,ASSQEGFTRAYEQY
TRBV20-1,TRBJ2-1,SAYRSEQF
TRBV5-1,TRBJ2-7,ASSFLAGGLSYEQY
TRBV24-1,TRBJ1-2,ATRDSNYGYT
TRBV6-1,TRBJ2-5,ASSEASGGGETQY
TRBV21-1,TRBJ2-3,ASSREGGPTDTQY
TRBV18,TRBJ2-7,ASSPASGTYEQY
TRBV20-1,TRBJ2-2,SASNWNTGELF
TRBV18,TRBJ2-7,ASSPVPPMPVQGAYEQY
TRBV19,TRBJ1-5,ASSHTMGGLDNQPQH
TRBV2,TRBJ2-1,ASSMTDEQF
TRBV5-6,TRBJ2-3,ASSLPGESTDTQY
TRBV27,TRBJ2-2,ASSLMAVNTGELF
TRBV6-2/TRBV6-3,TRBJ2-7,ASTPGGGASYEQY
TRBV7-8,TRBJ2-7,ASSLAWTGGYEQY
TRBV13,TRBJ1-1,ASSLQGGTEAF
TRBV18,TRBJ1-3,ASSPFLEVRGNTIY
TRBV2,TRBJ1-1,ASRAYTGAEAF
TRBV5-1,TRBJ2-5,ASSYGTSVQETQY
TRBV20-1,TRBJ2-1,SASGITSGRYNEQF
TRBV9,TRBJ2-1,ASSVGGGRVGNEQF
TRBV7-8,TRBJ2-1,ASSLRLAGPEQF
TRBV5-1,TRBJ2-1,ASSLESSGYNEQF
TRBV7-9,TRBJ2-2,ASSPQGMVTGELF
TRBV18,TRBJ1-1,ASSPLRGLNTEAF
TRBV5-1,TRBJ2-3,ASSPLLLVHSTDTQY